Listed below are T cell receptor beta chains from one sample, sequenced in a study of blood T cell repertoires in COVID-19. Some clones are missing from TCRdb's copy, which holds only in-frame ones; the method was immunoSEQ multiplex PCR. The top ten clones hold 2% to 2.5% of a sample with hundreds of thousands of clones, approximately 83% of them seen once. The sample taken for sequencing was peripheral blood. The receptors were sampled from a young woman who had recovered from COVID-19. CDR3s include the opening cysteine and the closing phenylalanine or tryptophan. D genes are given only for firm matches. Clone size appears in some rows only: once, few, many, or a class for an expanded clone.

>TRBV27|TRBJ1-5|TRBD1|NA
CASSTGQGAGQPQHF
TGTGCCAGCAGTACCGGACAGGGGGCTGGTCAGCCCCAGCATTTT
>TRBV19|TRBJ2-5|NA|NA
CASSRGARGRETQYF
TGTGCCAGTAGTCGGGGGGCGAGAGGGAGAGAGACCCAGTACTTC
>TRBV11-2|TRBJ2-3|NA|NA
CASSLDESTDTQYF
TGTGCCAGCAGCTTAGACGAGAGCACAGATACGCAGTATTTT
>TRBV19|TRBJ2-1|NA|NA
CASSIFGYNEQFF
TGTGCCAGTAGTATCTTCGGTTACAATGAGCAGTTCTTC
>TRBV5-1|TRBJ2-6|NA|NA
CASSLALGPGANVLTF
TGCGCCAGCAGCCTGGCCTTGGGGCCTGGGGCCAACGTCCTGACTTTC
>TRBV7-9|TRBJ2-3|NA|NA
CASSGQTSTDTQYF
TGTGCCAGCAGCGGTCAGACTAGCACAGATACGCAGTATTTT
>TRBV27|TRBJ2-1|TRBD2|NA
CASSLSFPGGGEQFF
TGTGCCAGCAGTTTATCATTTCCGGGGGGAGGTGAGCAGTTCTTC
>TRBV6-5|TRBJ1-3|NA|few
CASSQGFRNTIYF
TGTGCCAGCAGCCAGGGTTTTCGAAACACCATATATTTT
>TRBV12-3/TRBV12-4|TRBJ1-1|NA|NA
CASSSRTEAFF
TGTGCCAGCAGTTCCCGTACTGAAGCTTTCTTT
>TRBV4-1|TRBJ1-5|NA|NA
CASSQVHTEPQHF
TGCGCCAGCAGCCAAGTTCATACGGAGCCCCAGCATTTT
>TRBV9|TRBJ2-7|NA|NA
CASSVGDSSYEQYF
TGTGCCAGCAGCGTCGGAGACAGCTCCTACGAGCAGTACTTC
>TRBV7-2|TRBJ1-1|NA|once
CASSPWTGMNTEAFF
TGTGCCAGCAGCCCCTGGACGGGGATGAACACTGAAGCTTTCTTT
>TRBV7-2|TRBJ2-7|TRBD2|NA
CASSYPSPGGSYEQYF
TGTGCCAGCAGCTATCCGTCACCCGGGGGGTCCTACGAGCAGTACTTC
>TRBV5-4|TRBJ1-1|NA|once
CATKGQRGNTEAFF
TGTGCCACCAAAGGACAGAGAGGGAACACTGAAGCTTTCTTT
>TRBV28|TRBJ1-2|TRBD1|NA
CASSLTRQGTGYTF
TGTGCCAGCAGTCTAACCCGACAGGGCACTGGCTACACCTTC
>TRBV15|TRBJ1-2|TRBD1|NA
CATATTTTGGAFGYTF
TGTGCCACCGCGACTACTACCACAGGGGGCGCTTTTGGCTACACCTTC
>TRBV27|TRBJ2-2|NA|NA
CASRPDTGLNTGELFF
TGTGCCAGCCGTCCGGATACGGGACTGAACACCGGGGAGCTGTTTTTT
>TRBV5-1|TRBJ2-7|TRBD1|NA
CASSLSHGTGAYEQYF
TGCGCCAGCAGCTTGAGTCACGGGACAGGGGCGTACGAGCAGTACTTC
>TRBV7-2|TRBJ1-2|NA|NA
CASSIGQGGYGYTF
TGTGCCAGCAGTATAGGGCAGGGTGGCTATGGCTACACCTTC
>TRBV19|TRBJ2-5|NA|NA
CASGLRVAETQYF
TGTGCCAGTGGGTTGAGGGTGGCAGAGACCCAGTACTTC
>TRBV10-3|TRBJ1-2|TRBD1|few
CAISVGTVYGYTF
TGTGCCATCAGTGTTGGGACAGTCTATGGCTACACCTTC
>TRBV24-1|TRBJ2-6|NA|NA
CATSDPGISGANVLTF
TGTGCCACCAGTGACCCGGGAATCTCTGGGGCCAACGTCCTGACTTTC
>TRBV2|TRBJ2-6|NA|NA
CASTVGRPSGANVLTF
TGTGCCAGCACGGTCGGGAGACCCTCTGGGGCCAACGTCCTGACTTTC
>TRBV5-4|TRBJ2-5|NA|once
CASSLNAGLAETQYF
TGTGCCAGCAGCTTGAATGCAGGGTTAGCAGAGACCCAGTACTTC
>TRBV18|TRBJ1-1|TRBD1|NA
CASSPPNRGANTEAFF
TGTGCCAGCTCACCCCCGAACAGGGGGGCGAACACTGAAGCTTTCTTT
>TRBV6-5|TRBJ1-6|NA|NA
CATYRTVMGNSPLHF
TGTGCCACCTACCGGACAGTTATGGGGAATTCACCCCTCCACTTT
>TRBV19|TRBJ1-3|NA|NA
CASSAQGAHGNTIYF
TGTGCCAGTAGTGCACAGGGTGCGCATGGAAACACCATATATTTT
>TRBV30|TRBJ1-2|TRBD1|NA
CAWSSGQGVYGYTF
TGTGCCTGGAGTTCAGGACAGGGAGTCTATGGCTACACCTTC
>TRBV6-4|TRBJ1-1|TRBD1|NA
CASSDSGQGAAEAFF
TGTGCCAGCAGTGACTCGGGACAGGGGGCCGCTGAAGCTTTCTTT
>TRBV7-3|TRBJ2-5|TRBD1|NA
CASSLDRAETQYF
TGTGCCAGCAGCTTGGACAGGGCGGAGACCCAGTACTTC
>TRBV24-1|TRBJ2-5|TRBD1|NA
CATSDSWDSRETQYF
TGTGCCACCAGTGATTCCTGGGACAGTCGAGAGACCCAGTACTTC
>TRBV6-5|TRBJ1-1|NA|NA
CASSYEPNTEAFF
TGTGCCAGCAGTTACGAGCCTAACACTGAAGCTTTCTTT
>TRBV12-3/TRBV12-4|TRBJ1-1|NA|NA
CASSLGGFGAFF
TGTGCCAGCAGTTTGGGTGGTTTCGGGGCTTTCTTT
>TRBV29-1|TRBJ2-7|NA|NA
CSAWGHYEQYF
TGCAGCGCTTGGGGACACTACGAGCAGTACTTC
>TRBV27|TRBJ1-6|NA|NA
CASSSGYNSPLHF
TGTGCCAGCAGTTCAGGGTATAATTCACCCCTCCACTTT
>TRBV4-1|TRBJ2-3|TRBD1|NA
CASSQGGTGGTDTQYF
TGCGCCAGCAGCCAAGGTGGGACAGGGGGCACAGATACGCAGTATTTT
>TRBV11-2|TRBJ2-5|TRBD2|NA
CASSPPWGGQETQYF
TGTGCCAGCAGCCCCCCCTGGGGGGGGCAAGAGACCCAGTACTTC
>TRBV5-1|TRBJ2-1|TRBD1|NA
CASITSPGQPFDEQFF
TGCGCCAGCATCACTTCTCCGGGACAGCCTTTCGATGAGCAGTTCTTC
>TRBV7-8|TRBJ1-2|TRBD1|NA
CASSLVTGGSGYTF
TGTGCCAGCAGCTTAGTAACAGGGGGAAGCGGCTACACCTTC
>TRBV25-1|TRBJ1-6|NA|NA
CASSEFSGNSPLHF
TGTGCCAGCAGTGAATTTAGTGGTAATTCACCCCTCCACTTT
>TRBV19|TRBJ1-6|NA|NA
CASSIGGVHPPLHF
TGTGCCAGTAGTATAGGAGGAGTCCATCCACCCCTCCACTTT
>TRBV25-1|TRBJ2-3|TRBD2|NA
CASSGSGSTRTDTQYF
TGTGCCAGCAGTGGTAGCGGGTCCACCCGCACAGATACGCAGTATTTT
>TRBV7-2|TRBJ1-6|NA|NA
CASSGGVSPLHF
TGTGCCAGTTCAGGAGGGGTTTCACCCCTCCACTTT
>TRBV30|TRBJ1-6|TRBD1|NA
CAWSVNVPRQGVCAPLHF
TGTGCCTGGAGTGTAAACGTCCCGCGACAGGGGGTTTGTGCACCCCTCCACTTT
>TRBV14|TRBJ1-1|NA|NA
CASSQDGRNTEAFF
TGTGCCAGCAGCCAAGATGGTAGAAACACTGAAGCTTTCTTT
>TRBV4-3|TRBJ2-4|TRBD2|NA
CASSQVQAGTVGNIQYF
TGCGCCAGCAGCCAAGTACAAGCGGGAACCGTCGGAAACATTCAGTACTTC
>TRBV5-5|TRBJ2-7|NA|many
CASSGGTESYEQYF
TGTGCCAGCAGCGGAGGGACAGAGTCCTACGAGCAGTACTTC
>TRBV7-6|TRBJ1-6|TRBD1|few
CASSLGGQGDNSPLHF
TGTGCCAGCAGCTTAGGCGGACAGGGGGATAATTCACCCCTCCACTTT